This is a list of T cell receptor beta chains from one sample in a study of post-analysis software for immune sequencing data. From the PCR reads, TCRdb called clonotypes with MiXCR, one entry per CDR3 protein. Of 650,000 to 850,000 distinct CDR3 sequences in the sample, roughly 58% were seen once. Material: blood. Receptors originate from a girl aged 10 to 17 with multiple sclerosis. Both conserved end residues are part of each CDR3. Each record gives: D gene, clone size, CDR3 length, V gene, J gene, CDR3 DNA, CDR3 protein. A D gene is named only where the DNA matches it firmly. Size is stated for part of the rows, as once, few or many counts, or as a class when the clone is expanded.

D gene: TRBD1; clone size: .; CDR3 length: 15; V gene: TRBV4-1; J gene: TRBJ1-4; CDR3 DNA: TGCGCCAGCAGCCAAGGTGGCAGGGGGAGTGAAAAACTGTTTTTT; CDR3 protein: CASSQGGRGSEKLFF
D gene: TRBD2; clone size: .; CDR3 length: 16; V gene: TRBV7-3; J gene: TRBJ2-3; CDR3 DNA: TGTGCCGGCAGCTTAGGGGGACTAGCGGGCACAGATACGCAGTATTTT; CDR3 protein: CAGSLGGLAGTDTQYF
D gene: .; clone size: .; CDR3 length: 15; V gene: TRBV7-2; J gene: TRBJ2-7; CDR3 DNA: TGTGCCAGCAGCTTACTAGGCGGGACCTCCGCCGAGCAGTACTTC; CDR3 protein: CASSLLGGTSAEQYF
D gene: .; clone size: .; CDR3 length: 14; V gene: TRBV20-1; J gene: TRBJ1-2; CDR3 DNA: TGCAGTGCTAGAGAGGCAGGAATTAACTATGGCTACACCTTC; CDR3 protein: CSAREAGINYGYTF
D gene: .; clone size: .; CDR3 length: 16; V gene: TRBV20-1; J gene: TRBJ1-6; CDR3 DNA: TGCAGTGCTAGAGAGCCCGTTCGAGGGTTTGGATCACCCCTCCACTTT; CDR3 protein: CSAREPVRGFGSPLHF
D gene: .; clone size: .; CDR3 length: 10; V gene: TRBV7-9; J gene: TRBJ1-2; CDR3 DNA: TGTGCCAGCTACACCGATGGCTACACCTTC; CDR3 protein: CASYTDGYTF
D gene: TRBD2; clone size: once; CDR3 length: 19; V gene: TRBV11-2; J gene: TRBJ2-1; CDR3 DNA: TGTGCCAGCAGCTTAACATCACCTAGCGGGGGGTGGGCCTACAATGAGCAGTTCTTC; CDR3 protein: CASSLTSPSGGWAYNEQFF
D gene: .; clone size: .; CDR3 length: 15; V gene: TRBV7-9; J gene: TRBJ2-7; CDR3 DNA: TGTGCCAGCAGCTCCGGACAGAGTCTTACCTACGAGCAGTACTTC; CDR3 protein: CASSSGQSLTYEQYF
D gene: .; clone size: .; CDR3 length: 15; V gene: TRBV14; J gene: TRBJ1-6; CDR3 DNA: TGTGCCAGCAGCCCCGAGGTCGTTCCGAATTCACCCCTCCACTTT; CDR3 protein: CASSPEVVPNSPLHF
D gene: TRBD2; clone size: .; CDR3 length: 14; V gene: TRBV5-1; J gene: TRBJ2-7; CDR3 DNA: TGCGCCAGCAGCTTGGGACGGGAGGCCTACGAGCAGTACTTC; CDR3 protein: CASSLGREAYEQYF
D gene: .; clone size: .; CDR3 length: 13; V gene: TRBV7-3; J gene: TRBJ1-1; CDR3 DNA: TGTGCCAGCAGCCCTTTACCCGGGACAGAAGCTTTCTTT; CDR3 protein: CASSPLPGTEAFF
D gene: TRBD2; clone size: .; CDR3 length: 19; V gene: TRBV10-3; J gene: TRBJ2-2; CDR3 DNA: TGTGCCATCAGTGTTACCGGGACTAGCGGGAGAGGCGCCGGCGGGGAGCTGTTTTTT; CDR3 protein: CAISVTGTSGRGAGGELFF
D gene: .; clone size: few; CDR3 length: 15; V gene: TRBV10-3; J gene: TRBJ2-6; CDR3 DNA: TGTGCCATCAGTGAAGAAAGGGCTGGGGCCAACGTCCTGACTTTC; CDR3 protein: CAISEERAGANVLTF
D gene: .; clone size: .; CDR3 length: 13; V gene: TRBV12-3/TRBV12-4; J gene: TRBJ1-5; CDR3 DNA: TGTGCCAGCAGTGTCCGGGAGGGCCAGCCCCAGCATTTT; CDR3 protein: CASSVREGQPQHF
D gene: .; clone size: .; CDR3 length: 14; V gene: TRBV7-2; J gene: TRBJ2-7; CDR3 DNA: TGTGCCAGCAGCTTAGATGCGGTGAGGTACGAGCAGTACTTC; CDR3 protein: CASSLDAVRYEQYF
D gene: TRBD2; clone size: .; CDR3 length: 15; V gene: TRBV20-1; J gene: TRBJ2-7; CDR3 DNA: TGCAGTGCTAGAGACCCTCAGCGGGAGGCTTACGAGCAGTACTTC; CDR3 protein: CSARDPQREAYEQYF
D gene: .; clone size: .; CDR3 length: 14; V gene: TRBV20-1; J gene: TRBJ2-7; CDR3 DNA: TGCAGTGCTAGATTTCCGGGACTGTCCTACGAGCAGTACTTC; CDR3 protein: CSARFPGLSYEQYF
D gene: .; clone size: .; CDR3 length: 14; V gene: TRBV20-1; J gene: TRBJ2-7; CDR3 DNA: TGCAGTGCTAGTAAAGCCGGAGGGGGCAATGAGCAGTACTTC; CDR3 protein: CSASKAGGGNEQYF
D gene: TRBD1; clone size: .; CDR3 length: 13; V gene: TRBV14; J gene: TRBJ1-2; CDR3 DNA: TGTGCCAGCAGCCAAACGACAGGGCGCGGCTACACCTTC; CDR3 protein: CASSQTTGRGYTF
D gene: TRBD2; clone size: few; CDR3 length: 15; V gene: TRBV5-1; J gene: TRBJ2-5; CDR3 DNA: TGCGCCAGCAGTTTGACTCTAGCGGGAGGTGAGACCCAGTACTTC; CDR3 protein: CASSLTLAGGETQYF
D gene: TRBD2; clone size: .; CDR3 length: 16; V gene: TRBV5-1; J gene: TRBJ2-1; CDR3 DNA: TGCGCCAGCAGCCCCCCACTAGCGGGGGAGGTCAATGAGCAGTTCTTC; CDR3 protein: CASSPPLAGEVNEQFF
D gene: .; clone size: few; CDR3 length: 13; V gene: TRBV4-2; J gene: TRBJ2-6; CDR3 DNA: TGTGCCAGCAGCCACGGTGGGGCCAACGTCCTGACTTTC; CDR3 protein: CASSHGGANVLTF
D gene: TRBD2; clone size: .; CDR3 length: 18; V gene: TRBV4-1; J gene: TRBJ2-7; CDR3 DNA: TGCGCCAGCAGCCAAGATAGGTATCAGGCTAGCGGAACCTACGAGCAGTACTTC; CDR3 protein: CASSQDRYQASGTYEQYF
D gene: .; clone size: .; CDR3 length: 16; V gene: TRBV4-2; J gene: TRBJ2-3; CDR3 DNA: TGTGCCAGCAGCCAGCAGAGAGGGGGGCCGCGGGATACGCAGTATTTT; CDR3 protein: CASSQQRGGPRDTQYF
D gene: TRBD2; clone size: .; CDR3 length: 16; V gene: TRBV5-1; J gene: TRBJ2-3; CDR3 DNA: TGCGCCAGCGCCCTATTACTAGCGGGGGGCACAGATACGCAGTATTTT; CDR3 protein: CASALLLAGGTDTQYF
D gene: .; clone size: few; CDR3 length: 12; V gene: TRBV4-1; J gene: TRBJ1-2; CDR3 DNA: TGCGCCAGCAGCCCTCGGGGAGAAGGCTACACCTTC; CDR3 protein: CASSPRGEGYTF
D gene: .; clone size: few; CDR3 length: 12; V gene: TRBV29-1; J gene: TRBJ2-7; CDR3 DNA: TGCAGCGTTGGGACGGCCTCCTACGAGCAGTACTTC; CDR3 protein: CSVGTASYEQYF
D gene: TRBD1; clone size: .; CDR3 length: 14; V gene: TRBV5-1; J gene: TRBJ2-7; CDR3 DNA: TGCGCCAGCAGAGGACAGGGAGTGGGCTACGAGCAGTACTTC; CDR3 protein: CASRGQGVGYEQYF
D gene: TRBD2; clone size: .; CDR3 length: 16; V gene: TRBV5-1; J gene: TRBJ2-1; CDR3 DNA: TGCGCCAGCAGCTTGTCGAGCGGGGGGGCCTACAATGAGCAGTTCTTC; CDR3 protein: CASSLSSGGAYNEQFF
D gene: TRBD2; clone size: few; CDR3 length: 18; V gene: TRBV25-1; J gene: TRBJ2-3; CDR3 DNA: TGTGCCAGCAGTGAAGGAGGGAGCGGGAGGGCCGCCTCAGATACGCAGTATTTT; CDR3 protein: CASSEGGSGRAASDTQYF
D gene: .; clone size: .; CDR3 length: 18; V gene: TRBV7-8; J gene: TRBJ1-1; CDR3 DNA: TGTGCCAGCAGCTTAGACGATCGGCAGGAGGGAGGGAACACTGAAGCTTTCTTT; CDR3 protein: CASSLDDRQEGGNTEAFF
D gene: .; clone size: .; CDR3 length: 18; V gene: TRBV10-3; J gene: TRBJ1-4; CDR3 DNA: TGTGCCATTTCTACAGGGACCAGTGCCGGCCGGAGGGGTGAAAAACTGTTTTTT; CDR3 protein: CAISTGTSAGRRGEKLFF
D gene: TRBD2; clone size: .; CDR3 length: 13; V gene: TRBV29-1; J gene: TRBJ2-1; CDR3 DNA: TGCAGCGTTTTGCGGGGGGCGCGGGGTGAGCAGTTCTTC; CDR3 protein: CSVLRGARGEQFF
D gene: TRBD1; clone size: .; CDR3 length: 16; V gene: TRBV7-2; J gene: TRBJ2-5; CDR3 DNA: TGTGCCAGCAGCTTAGTAGGGACAGGCTACCAAGAGACCCAGTACTTC; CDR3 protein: CASSLVGTGYQETQYF
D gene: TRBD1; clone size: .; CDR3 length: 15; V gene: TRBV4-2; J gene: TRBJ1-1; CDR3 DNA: TGTGCCAGCAGCCAAGATTTCACAGGGGAGACTGAAGCTTTCTTT; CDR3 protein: CASSQDFTGETEAFF
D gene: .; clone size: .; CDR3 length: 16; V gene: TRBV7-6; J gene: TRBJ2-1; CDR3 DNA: TGTGCCAGCAGCTCCCTGGGTATTAGCTCCTACAATGAGCAGTTCTTC; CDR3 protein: CASSSLGISSYNEQFF
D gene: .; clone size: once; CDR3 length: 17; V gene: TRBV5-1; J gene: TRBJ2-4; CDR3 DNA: TGCGCCAGCAGACTGAAATCCTATACAGGGAAGATAGACGGGCAGTACTTC; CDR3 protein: CASRLKSYTGKIDGQYF
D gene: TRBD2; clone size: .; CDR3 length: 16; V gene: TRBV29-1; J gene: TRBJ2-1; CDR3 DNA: TGCAGCGTTGAGGGATGGGGTAGCGGGAGTAGTAATGAGCAGTTCTTC; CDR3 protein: CSVEGWGSGSSNEQFF
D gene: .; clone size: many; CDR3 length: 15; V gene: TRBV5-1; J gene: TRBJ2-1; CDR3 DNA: TGCGCCAGCAGCTTGGAAGGGGGTTCCTACAATGAGCAGTTCTTC; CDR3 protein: CASSLEGGSYNEQFF
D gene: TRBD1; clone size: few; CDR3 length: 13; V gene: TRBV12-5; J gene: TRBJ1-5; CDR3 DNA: TGTGCTAGTGGTACAGGGGTCATTCAGCCCCAGCATTTT; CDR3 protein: CASGTGVIQPQHF
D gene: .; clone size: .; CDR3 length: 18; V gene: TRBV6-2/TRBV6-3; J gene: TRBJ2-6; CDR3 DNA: TGTGCCAGCAGTTATGGATTGCCAAAAGGGACTGGGGCCAACGTCCTGACTTTC; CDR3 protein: CASSYGLPKGTGANVLTF
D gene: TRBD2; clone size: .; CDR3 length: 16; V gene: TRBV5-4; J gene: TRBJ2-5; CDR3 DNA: TGTGCCAGCAGCTTGCCTCCGGCGGGAGGGCCAGAGACCCAGTACTTC; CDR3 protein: CASSLPPAGGPETQYF
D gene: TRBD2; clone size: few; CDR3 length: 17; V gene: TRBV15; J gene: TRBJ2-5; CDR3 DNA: TGTGCCACCAGCAGAGATCGAGGCGGGGGGGCTTCGGAGACCCAGTACTTC; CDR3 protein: CATSRDRGGGASETQYF
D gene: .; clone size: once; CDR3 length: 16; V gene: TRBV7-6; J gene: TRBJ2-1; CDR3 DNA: TGTGCCAGCAGCTTAGGGCCGGGGAACTCCTACAATGAGCAGTTCTTC; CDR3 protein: CASSLGPGNSYNEQFF
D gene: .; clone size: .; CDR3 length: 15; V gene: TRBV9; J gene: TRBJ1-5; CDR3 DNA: TGTGCCAGCAGCTCCCGGGCGGGAGCTTACTACAACGAGCATTTT; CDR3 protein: CASSSRAGAYYNEHF
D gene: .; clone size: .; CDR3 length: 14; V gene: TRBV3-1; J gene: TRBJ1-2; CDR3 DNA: TGTGCCAGCAGCCTAAATGGGAGATCCTATGGCTACACCTTC; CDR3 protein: CASSLNGRSYGYTF